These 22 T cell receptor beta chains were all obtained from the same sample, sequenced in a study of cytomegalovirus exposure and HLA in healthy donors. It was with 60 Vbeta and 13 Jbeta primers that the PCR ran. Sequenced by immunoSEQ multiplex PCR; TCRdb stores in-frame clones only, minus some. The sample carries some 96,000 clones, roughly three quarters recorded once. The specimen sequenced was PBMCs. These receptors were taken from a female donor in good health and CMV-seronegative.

CDR3 residues: CASSIAGTGTGNTIYF. The CDR3 region has the DNA TGCGCCAGCAGCATAGCCGGGACAGGGACTGGAAACACCATATATTTT. The V gene is TRBV5-1, the J gene TRBJ1-3; 9 positions match TRBD1. The CDR3 covers 16 residues. Germline assignment: CDR1 SGHRS and CDR2 YFSETQ. After removal of 4 bases from V and 2 bases from J, the junction contained 7 bases not matched to a gene.

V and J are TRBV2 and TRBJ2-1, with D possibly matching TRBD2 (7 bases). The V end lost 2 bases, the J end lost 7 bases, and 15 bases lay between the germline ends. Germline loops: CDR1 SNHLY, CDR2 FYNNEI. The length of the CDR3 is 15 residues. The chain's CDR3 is CASSEIGGGANEQFF. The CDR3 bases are TGTGCCAGCAGTGAAATAGGAGGGGGGGCGAATGAGCAGTTCTTC.

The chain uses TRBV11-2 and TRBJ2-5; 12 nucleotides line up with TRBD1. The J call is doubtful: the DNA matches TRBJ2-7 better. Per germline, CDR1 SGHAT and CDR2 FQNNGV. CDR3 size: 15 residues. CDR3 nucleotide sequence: TGTGCCAGCAGCTTGGGGACAGGGGGCCTATACGAGCAGTACTTC. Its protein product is CASSLGTGGLYEQYF.

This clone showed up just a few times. The CDR3 region is CASSPERLNEQFF. The CDR3 DNA is TGTGCCAGCTCACCTGAACGGTTGAATGAGCAGTTCTTC. The chain is built from TRBV18 and TRBJ2-1; D unclear. Trimming removed 3 bases from V and 7 bases from J, with 10 bases in between. Per germline, CDR1 KGHSH and CDR2 LQKENI. The CDR3 has 13 amino acids.

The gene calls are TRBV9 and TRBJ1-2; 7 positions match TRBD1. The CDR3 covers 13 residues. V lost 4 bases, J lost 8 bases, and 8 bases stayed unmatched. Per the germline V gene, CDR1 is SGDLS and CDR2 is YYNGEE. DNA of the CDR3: TGTGCCAGCAGCACTGGAGGGGGCAAAGGCTACACCTTC. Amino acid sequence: CASSTGGGKGYTF.

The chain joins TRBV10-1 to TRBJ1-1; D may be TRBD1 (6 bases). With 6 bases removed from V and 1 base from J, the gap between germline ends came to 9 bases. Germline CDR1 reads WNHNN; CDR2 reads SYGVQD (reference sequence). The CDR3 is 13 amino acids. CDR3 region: CASSGTPNTEAFF. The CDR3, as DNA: TGCGCCAGCAGCGGGACACCGAACACTGAAGCTTTCTTT.

As DNA, the CDR3 is TGTGCCAGCAGCTTAGTAGACAGTAACTATGGCTACACCTTC. Its protein is CASSLVDSNYGYTF. The rearrangement joins TRBV13 to TRBJ1-2; possible D gene TRBD1, 5 bases. With 1 base removed from V and 1 base from J, the gap between germline ends came to 7 bases. Germline CDR1 is PRHDT and CDR2 is FYEKMQ (reference sequence). This CDR3 spans 14 amino acids. The full variable domain, in which reference TRBV13 and TRBJ1-2 provide the parts outside the CDR3, is AAGVIQSPRHLIKEKRETATLKCYPIPRHDTVYWYQQGPGQDPQFLISFYEKMQSDKGSIPDRFSAQQFSDYHSELNMSSLELGDSALYFCASSLVDSNYGYTFGSGTRLTVV.

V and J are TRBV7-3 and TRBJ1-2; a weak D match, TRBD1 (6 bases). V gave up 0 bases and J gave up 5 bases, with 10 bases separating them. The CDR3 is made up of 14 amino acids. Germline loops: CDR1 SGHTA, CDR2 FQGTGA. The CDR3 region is CASSLTAGDYGYTF. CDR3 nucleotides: TGTGCCAGCAGCTTAACGGCAGGGGATTATGGCTACACCTTC.

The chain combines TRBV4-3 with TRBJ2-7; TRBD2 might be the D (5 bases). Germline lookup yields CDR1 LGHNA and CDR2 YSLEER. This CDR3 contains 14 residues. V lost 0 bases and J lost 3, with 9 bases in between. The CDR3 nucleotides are TGCGCCAGCAGCCAAGAGACGGGAAACTACGAGCAGTACTTC. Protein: CASSQETGNYEQYF.

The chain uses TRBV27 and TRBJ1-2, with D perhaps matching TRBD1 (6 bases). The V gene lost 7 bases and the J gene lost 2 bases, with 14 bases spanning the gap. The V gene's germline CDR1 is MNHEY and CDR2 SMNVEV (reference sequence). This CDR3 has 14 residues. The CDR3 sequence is CASKLDRFNYGYTF. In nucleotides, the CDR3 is TGTGCCAGCAAACTCGACAGGTTCAACTATGGCTACACCTTC.

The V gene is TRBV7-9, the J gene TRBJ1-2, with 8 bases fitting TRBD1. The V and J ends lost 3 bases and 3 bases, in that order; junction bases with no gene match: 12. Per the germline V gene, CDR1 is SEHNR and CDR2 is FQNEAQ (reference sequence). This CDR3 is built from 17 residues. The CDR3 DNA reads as TGTGCCAGCAGCTTCGCAGGGGGCTGTCTTTTTGACTATGGCTACACCTTC. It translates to CASSFAGGCLFDYGYTF.

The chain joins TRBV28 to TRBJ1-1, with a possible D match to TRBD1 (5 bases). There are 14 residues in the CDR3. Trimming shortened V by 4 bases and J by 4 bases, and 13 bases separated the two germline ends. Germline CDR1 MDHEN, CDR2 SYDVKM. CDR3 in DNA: TGTGCCAGCAGTTCGGGGGGGAGGGGCACTGAAGCTTTCTTT. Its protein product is CASSSGGRGTEAFF.

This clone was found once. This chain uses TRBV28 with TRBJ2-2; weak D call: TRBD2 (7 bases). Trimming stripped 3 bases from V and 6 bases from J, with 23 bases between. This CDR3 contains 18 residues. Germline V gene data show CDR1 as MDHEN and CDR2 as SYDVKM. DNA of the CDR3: TGTGCCAGCAGTTTCGGGGGCCGACTAGATCGGGAGGCCGGGGAGCTGTTTTTT. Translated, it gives CASSFGGRLDREAGELFF.

The CDR3 loop is CASSGEAGRTEAFF. CDR3 sequence (DNA): TGTGCCAGCAGCGGAGAAGCAGGGAGGACTGAAGCTTTCTTT. V and J are TRBV9 and TRBJ1-1; possibly TRBD1 for D (5 bases). CDR1 is SGDLS, CDR2 YYNGEE, per germline. This CDR3 region has 14 residues. V was trimmed by 3 bases and J by 5 bases, leaving 14 bases between them.

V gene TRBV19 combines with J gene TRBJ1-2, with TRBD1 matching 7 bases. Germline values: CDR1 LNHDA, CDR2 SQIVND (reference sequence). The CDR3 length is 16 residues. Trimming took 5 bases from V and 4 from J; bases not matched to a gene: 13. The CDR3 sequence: CASSPSDRQGPYGYTF. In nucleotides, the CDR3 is TGTGCCAGTAGTCCCTCGGACAGGCAGGGACCCTATGGCTACACCTTC.

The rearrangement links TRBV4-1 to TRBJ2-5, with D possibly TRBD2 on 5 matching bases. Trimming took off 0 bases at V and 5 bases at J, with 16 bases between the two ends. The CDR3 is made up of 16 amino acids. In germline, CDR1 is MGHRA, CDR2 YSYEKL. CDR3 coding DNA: TGCGCCAGCAGCCAAGATCACGAGGGTTCGTGGGAGACCCAGTACTTC. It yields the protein CASSQDHEGSWETQYF.

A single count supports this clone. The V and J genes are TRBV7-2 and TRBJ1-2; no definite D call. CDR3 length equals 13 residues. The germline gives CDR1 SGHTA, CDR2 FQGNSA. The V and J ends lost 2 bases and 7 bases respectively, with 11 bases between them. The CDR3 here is CASSLSSFAGYTF. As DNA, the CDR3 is TGTGCCAGCAGCTTAAGTAGTTTCGCTGGCTACACCTTC.

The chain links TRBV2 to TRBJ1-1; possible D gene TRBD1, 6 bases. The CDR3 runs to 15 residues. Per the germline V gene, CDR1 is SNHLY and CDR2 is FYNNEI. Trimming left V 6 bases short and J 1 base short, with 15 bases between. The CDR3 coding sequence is TGTGCCAGCAGGGATGACGGGGGGGCGAACACTGAAGCTTTCTTT. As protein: CASRDDGGANTEAFF.

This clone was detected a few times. CDR3 residues: CASSIRHDSNTIYF. In DNA, the CDR3 is TGTGCCAGTAGTATTCGGCACGACTCAAACACCATATATTTT. The chain couples TRBV19 to TRBJ1-3; D remains unclear. Germline values: CDR1 LNHDA, CDR2 SQIVND (reference sequence). Trimming removed 3 bases from V and 6 bases from J, with 12 bases in between. The CDR3 runs 14 residues.

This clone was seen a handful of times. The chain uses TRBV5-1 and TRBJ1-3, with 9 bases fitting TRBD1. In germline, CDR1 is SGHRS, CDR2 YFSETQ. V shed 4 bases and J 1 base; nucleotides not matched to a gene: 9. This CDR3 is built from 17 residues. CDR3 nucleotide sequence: TGCGCCAGCAGCGCCGGGGGACAGGGTATTTCTGGAAACACCATATATTTT. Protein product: CASSAGGQGISGNTIYF.

Here the CDR3 DNA reads TGCAGCGTTGCCGGAGACAGGGACACCGGGGAGCTGTTTTTT. Translation gives CSVAGDRDTGELFF. The rearrangement uses TRBV29-1 and TRBJ2-2; 7 bases are a match to TRBD1. Germline lookup yields CDR1 SQVTM and CDR2 ANQGSEA. After removal of 4 bases from V and 3 bases from J, the junction contained 5 bases not matched to a gene. The CDR3 covers 14 residues.

The CDR3 spells CASSAQGEIQYF. CDR3 in DNA: TGTGCCAGCAGCGCCCAGGGCGAAATTCAGTACTTC. This chain links TRBV11-1 with TRBJ2-4; perhaps TRBD1 as D (5 bases). This CDR3 spans 12 amino acids. V shed 5 bases and J shed 10 bases, with 12 bases lying between them. Per germline, CDR1 SGHAT and CDR2 FQDESV (reference sequence).